This T cell receptor (beta chain) was sequenced for a study of blood T cell repertoires in COVID-19. Across the study: The samples span acute and convalescent COVID-19 from the United States, Italy and Spain.

Methods used by the authors: Estimated nucleated cell counts came from reference gene primer amplification. The protocol was immunoSEQ multiplex PCR, while the TCRdb copy is restricted to in-frame clones and leaves out a portion. For V, J and clone size, that table is used; D and trimming come from the DNA. The sample carries about 16,000 clones, about 87% recorded once. This clone occurred once. Losses at the gene ends were 7 bases for V and 6 bases for J; bases not matched to a gene: 10. Germline values: CDR1 LNHDA, CDR2 SQIVND (reference sequence). The CDR3 totals 15 residues. V and J are TRBV19 and TRBJ1-2, with TRBD1 identical over 11 bases. Material for sequencing was peripheral blood. The receptor's source is a human donor in a cohort sampled during active COVID-19. The DNA for the CDR3 is TGTGCCAGTACTCAATGGGAGGACAGGGGGCATGGCTACACCTTC. This gives the protein CASTQWEDRGHGYTF.